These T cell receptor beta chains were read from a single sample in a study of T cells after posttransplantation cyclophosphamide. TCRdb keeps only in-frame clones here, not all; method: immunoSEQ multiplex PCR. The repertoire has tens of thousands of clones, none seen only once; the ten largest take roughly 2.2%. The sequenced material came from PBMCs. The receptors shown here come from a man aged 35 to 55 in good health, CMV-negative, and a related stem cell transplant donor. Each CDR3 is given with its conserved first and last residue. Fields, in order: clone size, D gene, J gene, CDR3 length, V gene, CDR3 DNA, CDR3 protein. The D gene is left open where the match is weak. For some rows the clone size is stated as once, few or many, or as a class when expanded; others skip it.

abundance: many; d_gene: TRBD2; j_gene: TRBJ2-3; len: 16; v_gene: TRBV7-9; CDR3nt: TGTGCCAGCAGCCTAGGGGGACTAGCGGGAATGGATACGCAGTATTTT; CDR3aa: CASSLGGLAGMDTQYF
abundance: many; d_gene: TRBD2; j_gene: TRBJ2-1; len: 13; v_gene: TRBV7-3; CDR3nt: TGTGCCAGCAGCGCGGGAGGGAACAATGAGCAGTTCTTC; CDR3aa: CASSAGGNNEQFF
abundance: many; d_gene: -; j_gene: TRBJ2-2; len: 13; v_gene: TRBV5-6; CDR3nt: TGTGCCAGCAGCTTGATCGGCACCGGGGAGCTGTTTTTT; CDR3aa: CASSLIGTGELFF
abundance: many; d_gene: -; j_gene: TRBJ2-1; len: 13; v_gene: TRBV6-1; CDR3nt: TGTGCCAGCTACGGGGATCCCTACAATGAGCAGTTCTTC; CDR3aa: CASYGDPYNEQFF
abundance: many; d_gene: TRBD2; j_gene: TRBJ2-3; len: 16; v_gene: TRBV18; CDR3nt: TGTGCCAGCTCACCCTTATCAATAGCGGGCCAGGATACGCAGTATTTT; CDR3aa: CASSPLSIAGQDTQYF
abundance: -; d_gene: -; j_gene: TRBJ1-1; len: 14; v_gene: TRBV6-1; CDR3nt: TGTGCCAGCAGTTCCCTCGAGGGTTGGACTGAAGCTTTCTTT; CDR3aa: CASSSLEGWTEAFF
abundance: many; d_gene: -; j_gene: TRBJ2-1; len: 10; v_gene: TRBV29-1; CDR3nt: TGCAGCCTCTGGGGCGATGAGCAGTTCTTC; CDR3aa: CSLWGDEQFF
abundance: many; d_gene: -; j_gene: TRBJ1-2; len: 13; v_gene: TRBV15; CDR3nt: TGTGCCACCAGCAGGGGAGTGAATGGGGGCTACACCTTC; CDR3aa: CATSRGVNGGYTF
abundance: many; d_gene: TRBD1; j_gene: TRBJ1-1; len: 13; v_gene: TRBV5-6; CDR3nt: TGTGCCAGCAGCTTGGACAGGGGACCTGAAGCTTTCTTT; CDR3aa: CASSLDRGPEAFF
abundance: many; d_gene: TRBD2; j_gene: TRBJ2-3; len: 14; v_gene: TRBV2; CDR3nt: TGTGCCAGCAGACTAGCGGGAGGGGCAGATACGCAGTATTTT; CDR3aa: CASRLAGGADTQYF
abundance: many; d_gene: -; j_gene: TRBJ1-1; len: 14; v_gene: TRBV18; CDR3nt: TGTGCCAGCTCACCATCCCGGGAGGGAACTGAAGCTTTCTTT; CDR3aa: CASSPSREGTEAFF
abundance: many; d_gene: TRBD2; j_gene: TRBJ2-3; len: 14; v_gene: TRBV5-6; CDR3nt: TGTGCCAGCAGCTTGGGGCTCCGGGAGGCAACGCAGTATTTT; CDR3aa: CASSLGLREATQYF
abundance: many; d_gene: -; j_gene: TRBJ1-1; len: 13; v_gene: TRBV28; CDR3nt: TGTGCCAGCAGCCTCAACATGAACACTGAAGCTTTCTTT; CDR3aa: CASSLNMNTEAFF
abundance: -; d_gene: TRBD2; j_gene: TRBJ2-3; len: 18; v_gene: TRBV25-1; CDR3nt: TGTGCCAGCAGTGAGTTGACTAGCGGGAGGACCACGACAGATACGCAGTATTTT; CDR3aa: CASSELTSGRTTTDTQYF
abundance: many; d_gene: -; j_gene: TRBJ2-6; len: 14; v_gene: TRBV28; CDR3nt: TGTGCCAGCAGTTTACGGTCTGGGGCCAACGTCCTGACTTTC; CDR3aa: CASSLRSGANVLTF
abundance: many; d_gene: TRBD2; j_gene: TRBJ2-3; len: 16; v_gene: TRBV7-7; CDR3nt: TGTGCCAGCAGCCAAGGACTAGCGGGGAGCACAGATACGCAGTATTTT; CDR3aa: CASSQGLAGSTDTQYF
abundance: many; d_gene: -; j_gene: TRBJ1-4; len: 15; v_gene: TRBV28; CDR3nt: TGTGCCAGCAGCCATGGGCGAAGAACTAATGAAAAACTGTTTTTT; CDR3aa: CASSHGRRTNEKLFF
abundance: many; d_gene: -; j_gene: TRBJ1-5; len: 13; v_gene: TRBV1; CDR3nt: TGCACCAGCAGCCTCACAGGGCATCAGCCCCAGCATTTT; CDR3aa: CTSSLTGHQPQHF
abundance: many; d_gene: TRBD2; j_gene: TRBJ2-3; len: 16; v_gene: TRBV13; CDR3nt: TGTGCCAGCAGCTTGAGCGGGAGGAGGATCACAGATACGCAGTATTTT; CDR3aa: CASSLSGRRITDTQYF
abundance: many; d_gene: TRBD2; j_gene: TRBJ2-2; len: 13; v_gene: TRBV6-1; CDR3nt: TGTGCCAGCATGGGGACTAGCGTCGGGGAGCTGTTTTTT; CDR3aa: CASMGTSVGELFF
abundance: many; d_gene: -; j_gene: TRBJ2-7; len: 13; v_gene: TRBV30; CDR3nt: TGTGCCTGGACAGGTCGGGAGATAAGCGAGCAGTACTTC; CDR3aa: CAWTGREISEQYF
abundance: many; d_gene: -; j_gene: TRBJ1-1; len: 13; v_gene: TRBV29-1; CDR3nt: TGCAGCGTTGTAACCTGGGCAGACACTGAAGCTTTCTTT; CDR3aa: CSVVTWADTEAFF
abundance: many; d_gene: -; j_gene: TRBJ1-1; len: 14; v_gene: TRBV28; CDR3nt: TGTGCCAGCAGTTTGGTACAGCTGAACACTGAAGCTTTCTTT; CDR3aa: CASSLVQLNTEAFF
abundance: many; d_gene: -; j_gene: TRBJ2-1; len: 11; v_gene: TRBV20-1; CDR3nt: TGCAGTGCTAGGAAACTGCGTGAGCAGTTCTTC; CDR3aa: CSARKLREQFF
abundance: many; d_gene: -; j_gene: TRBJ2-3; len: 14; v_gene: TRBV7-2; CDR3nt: TGTGCCAGCAACGAAAACTCTTATCCAGATACGCAGTATTTT; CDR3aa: CASNENSYPDTQYF
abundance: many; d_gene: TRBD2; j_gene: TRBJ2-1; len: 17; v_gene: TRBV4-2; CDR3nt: TGTGCCAGCAGCCAGGGGGGGGTGGCGGGAGGGCCGATTGAGCAGTTCTTC; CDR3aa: CASSQGGVAGGPIEQFF
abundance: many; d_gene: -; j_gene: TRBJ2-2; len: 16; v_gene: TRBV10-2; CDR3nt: TGCGCCAGCACTCAGTTGGCTTTTCTTAGCGCCGGGGAGCTGTTTTTT; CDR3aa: CASTQLAFLSAGELFF
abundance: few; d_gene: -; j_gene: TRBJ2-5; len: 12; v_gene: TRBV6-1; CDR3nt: TGTGCCAGCGGGCGAAATCAAGAGACCCAGTACTTC; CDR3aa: CASGRNQETQYF
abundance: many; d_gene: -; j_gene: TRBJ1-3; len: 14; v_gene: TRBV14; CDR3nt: TGTGCCAGCAGCCCTCGTCCCTCTGGAAACACCATATATTTT; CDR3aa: CASSPRPSGNTIYF
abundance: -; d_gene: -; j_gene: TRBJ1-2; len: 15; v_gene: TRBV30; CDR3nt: TGTGCCTGGAGTTTCTCCGGGGGGCGCGGGTATGGCTACACCTTC; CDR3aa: CAWSFSGGRGYGYTF
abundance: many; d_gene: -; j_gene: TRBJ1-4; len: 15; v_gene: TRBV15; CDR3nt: TGTGCCACCAGCGCCTCCAGGGGCGCCGGTGAAAAACTGTTTTTT; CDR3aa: CATSASRGAGEKLFF